Only a few counts were recorded for the clone carrying this TCR beta chain. V trimming: 6 bases; J trimming: 1 base; junction bases outside the gene matches: 2. Germline values: CDR1 ENHRY, CDR2 SYGVKD. CDR3 length equals 13 residues. This sample stems from a study of identical twins. One entry per CDR3 protein results from TCRdb running MiXCR on the 5' RACE reads. The data show around 250,000 distinct CDR3 sequences, about 9% seen once. The same data also contributed to another study, on yellow fever vaccine responses in identical twins.

This TCR was sampled from a woman between 18 and 29 years old in good health. The chain recombines TRBV10-3 with TRBJ2-5, with 7 bases matching TRBD1. Source material: CD8+ T cells sorted from blood. CDR3 amino acids: CAIRKGAQETQYF. The CDR3 nucleotides are TGTGCCATCAGAAAGGGGGCCCAAGAGACCCAGTACTTC.